The text below deals with one T cell receptor beta chain. A 5'RACE template switching approach incorporating UMIs was used to make TCR beta cDNA. Using the 5' RACE reads, TCRdb records one entry per CDR3 protein without DNA. The repertoire table contains about 400,000 distinct CDR3 sequences. In germline, CDR1 is DFQATT, CDR2 SNEGSKA (reference sequence). CDR3 size: 16 residues. The data were taken from a study of T cells expressing NK-cell markers. The rearrangement uses TRBV20-1 and TRBJ2-1; TCRdb returns TRBD2, unconfirmable since there is no DNA. The clonotype comes from a woman between 50 and 59 years old in good health. The material sequenced was blood T cells: a sorted CD56 or NKG2C T cell subset, CD4+ or CD8+ T cells, or bulk PBMC T cells (not recorded which). CDR3 residues: CSAPIQSGKVYNEQFF.